These 29 T cell receptor beta chains were all obtained from the same sample, sequenced in a study of cytomegalovirus exposure and HLA in healthy donors. The PCR employed 60 Vbeta primers together with 13 Jbeta primers. Method: immunoSEQ multiplex PCR; TCRdb's copy keeps in-frame clones and lacks some. The table includes approximately 190,000 clones, 60% to 80% detected once. Material for sequencing was PBMCs. The source is a woman in her twenties or thirties in good health and CMV-seropositive.

The CDR3 loop reads CASTRWAGSNTGELFF. The CDR3 coding sequence is TGTGCCAGCACCCGGTGGGCGGGGTCGAACACCGGGGAGCTGTTTTTT. The chain has TRBV5-8 and TRBJ2-2; D is possibly TRBD2 (6 bases). V was trimmed by 6 bases and J by 0 bases, leaving 15 bases between them. Germline lookup yields CDR1 SGHTS and CDR2 YDEGEE. The CDR3 extends over 16 amino acids.

This clone appeared a few times. The chain has TRBV9 and TRBJ2-7, with a possible D match to TRBD2 (5 bases). The CDR3 length is 14 residues. CDR1 SGDLS and CDR2 YYNGEE come from the germline V gene. V lost 4 bases and J lost 7, with 18 bases in between. This CDR3 is CASSISPERGEQYF. In DNA form, the CDR3 reads TGTGCCAGCAGCATTTCCCCCGAACGGGGAGAGCAGTACTTC.

The chain links TRBV6-1 to TRBJ2-2; D is possibly TRBD1 (5 bases). Trimming left V 0 bases short and J 6 bases short, with 14 bases between. CDR1 and CDR2 from the germline V gene are MNHNS and SASEGT. The length of the CDR3 is 16 residues. Here the CDR3 reads CASSEASSGWSGELFF. DNA of the CDR3: TGTGCCAGCAGTGAAGCGTCTTCAGGGTGGTCCGGGGAGCTGTTTTTT.

This rearrangement joins TRBV15 to TRBJ2-7; 14 bases match TRBD2. Germline V gene data show CDR1 as LNHNV and CDR2 as YYDKDF (reference sequence). The junction had 11 bases not matched to a gene; V was cut back by 4 bases and J by 3 bases. The CDR3 length is 18 residues. This chain's CDR3 is CATSTLGLAGEGGYEQYF. The CDR3 DNA follows: TGTGCCACCAGCACCCTGGGACTAGCGGGAGAGGGTGGCTACGAGCAGTACTTC.

The chain is built from TRBV4-2 and TRBJ2-1, with 8 bases aligning to TRBD2. Germline CDR1 is LGHNA and CDR2 is YNFKEQ. V was clipped by 3 bases and J by 7 bases; unmatched bases: 14. The CDR3 totals 17 residues. The CDR3 spells CASSQASGRGAGNEQFF. The CDR3 DNA sequence: TGTGCCAGCAGCCAGGCTAGCGGGCGAGGGGCGGGGAATGAGCAGTTCTTC.

The DNA for the CDR3 is TGTGCCAGCAGCCAGCCTGGACAGTCGGTATATGGCTACACCTTC. Protein product: CASSQPGQSVYGYTF. The V call is TRBV14, the J call TRBJ1-2, with D possibly matching TRBD1 (6 bases). This CDR3 contains 15 residues. Between the trimmed V and J ends, which lost 3 bases and 5 bases, there was a span of 16 bases. Looked up from germline, CDR1 is SGHDN and CDR2 is FVKESK.

The chain uses TRBV27 and TRBJ1-1; TRBD1 is a possible D gene (5 bases). The ends were cut back, 5 bases at V and 6 bases at J, with 16 bases in the middle. The CDR3 totals 14 residues. Per the germline V gene, CDR1 is MNHEY and CDR2 is SMNVEV (reference sequence). This CDR3 reads CASSPNRMGPEAFF. CDR3 DNA sequence: TGTGCCAGCAGTCCTAACAGGATGGGGCCTGAAGCTTTCTTT.

The rearrangement links TRBV7-9 to TRBJ2-6, with a weak D call TRBD1 (6 bases). V lost 1 base and J 1 base, leaving 11 bases between the germline ends. The CDR3 has 17 residues. Germline CDR1 SEHNR, CDR2 FQNEAQ (reference sequence). The CDR3 DNA is TGTGCCAGCAGCTTAGGTGTAGGGGGATCTGGGGCCAACGTCCTGACTTTC. As protein: CASSLGVGGSGANVLTF.

The gene calls are TRBV5-1 and TRBJ2-1; 7 nucleotides agree with TRBD1. The CDR3 runs to 16 residues. From germline, CDR1 is SGHRS and CDR2 YFSETQ. J lost 5 bases, V lost 0 bases, and 8 bases had no gene match. The CDR3: CASSLGRDSEDNEQFF. The DNA for the CDR3 is TGCGCCAGCAGCTTGGGCCGGGACAGTGAGGACAATGAGCAGTTCTTC.

The gene calls are TRBV11-2 and TRBJ2-1; a weak D match, TRBD2 (5 bases). Between the trimmed V and J ends, which lost 10 bases and 6 bases, there was a span of 16 bases. Germline CDR1 reads SGHAT; CDR2 reads FQNNGV. The CDR3 is 13 residues long. Here the CDR3 DNA reads TGTGCCACCAAATTCCCCGGAGGCAATGAGCAGTTCTTC. Its protein is CATKFPGGNEQFF.

This rearrangement joins TRBV2 to TRBJ2-7; D uncertain. The CDR3 is 12 amino acids. The germline V gene has CDR1 SNHLY and CDR2 FYNNEI. V lost 5 bases and J 4 bases, leaving 9 bases between the germline ends. The CDR3 here is CASSYSLYEQYF. In nucleotides, the CDR3 is TGTGCCAGCAGTTATTCTTTGTACGAGCAGTACTTC.

The V and J genes are TRBV28 and TRBJ2-2; possibly TRBD1 for D (7 bases). The CDR3 length is 15 residues. V lost 7 bases and J 2 bases, leaving 14 bases between the germline ends. Germline V CDR1 and CDR2: MDHEN, SYDVKM. The CDR3 DNA reads TGTGCCAGCACCCCAGGGGGGACTAACACCGGGGAGCTGTTTTTT. This codes for CASTPGGTNTGELFF.

In its sample, this clone was seen a few times. V and J are TRBV4-2 and TRBJ2-3, with D hard to call. CDR3 length: 12 amino acids. CDR1 and CDR2 (germline): LGHNA, YNFKEQ. The V and J ends lost 2 bases and 5 bases respectively, with 5 bases between them. The CDR3 region is CASSQPGDTQYF. CDR3 bases: TGTGCCAGCAGCCAACCCGGAGATACGCAGTATTTT.

The chain carries TRBV28 and TRBJ1-5; the match to TRBD1 covers 10 bases. V lost 5 bases to trimming and J lost 5 bases; unmatched junction nucleotides: 9. The CDR3 sequence is 16 residues long. CDR1 MDHEN and CDR2 SYDVKM come from the germline V gene. CDR3 residues: CASSPEGQGVYQPQHF. CDR3 bases: TGTGCCAGCAGTCCCGAAGGACAGGGGGTTTATCAGCCCCAGCATTTT.

J is TRBJ1-1 and V is TRBV2; 7 nucleotides match TRBD1. The germline V gene encodes CDR1 SNHLY and CDR2 FYNNEI. After removal of 5 bases from V and 5 bases from J, the junction contained 8 bases not matched to a gene. CDR3 size: 14 residues. CDR3: CASSQRQGDTEAFF. The DNA of the CDR3 is TGTGCCAGCAGTCAAAGACAGGGCGATACTGAAGCTTTCTTT.

This clone was detected a few times. This chain uses TRBV19 with TRBJ2-2; TRBD1 aligns across 12 bases. Trimming took 6 bases from V and 2 from J; bases not matched to a gene: 4. This CDR3 spans 16 amino acids. From germline, CDR1 is LNHDA and CDR2 SQIVND (reference sequence). CDR3 region: CASRTGQGANTGELFF. The CDR3 DNA sequence: TGTGCCAGTAGAACGGGACAGGGGGCTAACACCGGGGAGCTGTTTTTT.

The chain has TRBV2 and TRBJ2-2, with D perhaps TRBD1 (5 bases). CDR3 length equals 15 residues. The V end lost 6 bases, the J end lost 2 bases, and 13 bases lay between the germline ends. From germline, CDR1 is SNHLY and CDR2 FYNNEI. CDR3 coding DNA: TGTGCCAGCAGCGCAGAGACAGTAAACACCGGGGAGCTGTTTTTT. It yields the protein CASSAETVNTGELFF. The whole variable domain, filled in from reference TRBV2 and TRBJ2-2, reads EPEVTQTPSHQVTQMGQEVILRCVPISNHLYFYWYRQILGQKVEFLVSFYNNEISEKSEIFDDQFSVERPDGSNFTLKIRSTKLEDSAMYFCASSAETVNTGELFFGEGSRLTVL.

The V call is TRBV28, the J call TRBJ1-5; a weak D match, TRBD1 (6 bases). CDR1 MDHEN and CDR2 SYDVKM come from the germline V gene. This CDR3 is 12 amino acids long. The CDR3 sequence is CVAQGFGQPQHF. For the CDR3, the DNA is TGTGTCGCCCAGGGGTTTGGACAGCCCCAGCATTTT.

This clone was recorded only once. The chain recombines TRBV28 with TRBJ1-4; the D gene is possibly TRBD1 (5 bases). This CDR3 comprises 17 residues. V lost 3 bases to trimming and J lost 7 bases, with 21 bases between them. Germline CDR1 and CDR2: MDHEN and SYDVKM. The CDR3 here is CASSLGLGGGGFEKLFF. The CDR3 nucleotides are TGTGCCAGCAGTTTGGGCCTGGGGGGTGGGGGGTTTGAAAAACTGTTTTTT.

The chain combines TRBV4-2 with TRBJ2-3, with 14 bases matching TRBD2. The CDR3 consists of 16 residues. From germline, CDR1 is LGHNA and CDR2 YNFKEQ. V was pared by 3 bases and J by 3 bases, with 2 bases of the junction left unmatched. The CDR3 nucleotides are TGTGCCAGCAGCCAGAGGACTAGCGGGAGGACAGATACGCAGTATTTT. Amino acid sequence: CASSQRTSGRTDTQYF.

Points on this clone: Its ends do not fully match the called genes, so a read error is possible. The chain is built from TRBV4-1 and TRBJ2-3, with TRBD2 matching over 11 bases. CDR3 length: 16 residues. Germline CDR1 and CDR2: MGHRA and YSYEKL. CDR3 in DNA: TGCGCCAGCAGCCAAATAGCGGGGGGGTTGGTAGATATGCAGTATTTT. Protein sequence: CASSQIAGGLVDMQYF.

The rearrangement links TRBV11-2 to TRBJ2-7; 7 nucleotides align to TRBD1. Looked up from germline, CDR1 is SGHAT and CDR2 is FQNNGV. This CDR3 is 13 amino acids long. V was pared by 7 bases and J by 0 bases, with 3 bases of the junction left unmatched. The CDR3 region is CASKQGSSYEQYF. Here the CDR3 DNA reads TGTGCCAGCAAACAGGGGAGCTCCTACGAGCAGTACTTC.

V usage is TRBV5-1 and J usage is TRBJ2-5; D might be TRBD1 (5 bases). The CDR3 spans 15 residues. Trimming removed 7 bases from V and 3 bases from J, with 19 bases in between. CDR1 and CDR2 from the germline V gene are SGHRS and YFSETQ. The CDR3 protein is CASLPTPGYEETQYF. DNA of the CDR3: TGCGCCAGCCTTCCGACCCCAGGGTATGAAGAGACCCAGTACTTC.

This clone was picked up one time. The J gene is TRBJ2-7, the V gene TRBV28; 9 bases line up with TRBD1. The CDR3 loop spans 15 amino acids. Unmatched junction bases numbered 6, after V lost 2 bases and J lost 4 bases. The germline V gene has CDR1 MDHEN and CDR2 SYDVKM. As DNA, the CDR3 is TGTGCCAGCAGTTTACCCGACAGGGGGAGGTACGAGCAGTACTTC. Translated: CASSLPDRGRYEQYF.

The chain joins TRBV7-2 to TRBJ1-2; D possibly corresponds to TRBD1 (5 bases). CDR1 and CDR2 from the germline V gene are SGHTA and FQGNSA. CDR3 size: 13 residues. V shed 7 bases and J shed 7 bases, with 16 bases lying between them. This chain's CDR3 is CASTRSGIGGYTF. The CDR3 bases are TGTGCCAGCACCCGGTCAGGGATAGGTGGCTACACCTTC. The full variable domain, its missing parts supplied by reference TRBV7-2 and TRBJ1-2, is GAGVSQSPSNKVTEKGKDVELRCDPISGHTALYWYRQSLGQGLEFLIYFQGNSAPDKSGLPSDRFSAERTGGSVSTLTIQRTQQEDSAVYLCASTRSGIGGYTFGSGTRLTVV.

This sequence joins TRBV7-6 and TRBJ2-3; D is undetermined. Germline CDR1 reads SGHVS; CDR2 reads FNYEAQ. The ends were cut back, 5 bases at V and 4 bases at J, with 7 bases in the middle. The CDR3 runs 12 residues. CDR3 bases: TGTGCCAGCAGCCACCCGGCAGATACGCAGTATTTT. It translates to CASSHPADTQYF. Supplemented by reference TRBV7-6 and TRBJ2-3, the full variable domain reads GAGVSQSPRYKVTKRGQDVALRCDPISGHVSLYWYRQALGQGPEFLTYFNYEAQQDKSGLPNDRFSAERPEGSISTLTIQRTEQRDSAMYRCASSHPADTQYFGPGTRLTVL.

The gene calls are TRBV30 and TRBJ2-5, with 11 nucleotides matching TRBD2. The CDR3 extends over 11 amino acids. V gave up 2 bases and J gave up 13 bases; unmatched junction bases: 3. From germline, CDR1 is GTSNPN and CDR2 SVGIG (reference sequence). This CDR3 reads CAWSWTSGLYF. CDR3 nucleotide sequence: TGTGCCTGGAGTTGGACTAGCGGGCTGTACTTC. Full variable domain (missing parts from reference TRBV30 and TRBJ2-5): SQTIHQWPATLVQPVGSPLSLECTVEGTSNPNLYWYRQAAGRGLQLLFYSVGIGQISSEVPQNLSASRPQDRQFILSSKKLLLSDSGFYLCAWSWTSGLYFGPGTRLLVL.

This CDR3 is CASSQEGGSQETQYF. CDR3 coding DNA: TGCGCCAGCAGCCAAGAAGGAGGGAGCCAAGAGACCCAGTACTTC. The rearrangement links TRBV4-3 to TRBJ2-5, with D possibly matching TRBD2 (6 bases). The CDR3 extends over 15 amino acids. Per the germline V gene, CDR1 is LGHNA and CDR2 is YSLEER. The V gene lost 0 bases and the J gene lost 1 base, with 9 bases spanning the gap.

The chain recombines TRBV9 with TRBJ1-2; no firm D call. Germline V gene sequence: CDR1 SGDLS, CDR2 YYNGEE. CDR3 length: 15 amino acids. V gave up 0 bases and J gave up 7 bases, with 16 bases separating them. The DNA of the CDR3 is TGTGCCAGCAGCGTAGGTGATCCAACCACGGGTGGCTACACCTTC. Its translation is CASSVGDPTTGGYTF.